This TCR beta chain comes out of a study of cytomegalovirus exposure and HLA in healthy donors. Across the study: Earlier findings included roughly 100 million unique TCR beta sequences obtained from approximately 170 million T cells.

From germline, CDR1 is LNHDA and CDR2 SQIVND (reference sequence). CDR3 length: 19 residues. V dropped 6 bases and J dropped 5; count of bases not matched to a gene: 18. General study points: Within the data, a cluster of highly shared sequence variants was likely a sequencing artifact. In terms of immune exposure information, only CMV serostatus was available. Relative to equally common others, HLA-associated TCR beta chains showed greater clonal expansion in a later analysis.

Both 60 Vbeta primers and 13 Jbeta primers went into the PCR. Produced via immunoSEQ multiplex PCR; TCRdb's table is partial and in-frame only. This sample has 78,000 or so clones, with more than 50% found just once. As for this clone: The antigen is unknown.

The chain uses TRBV19 and TRBJ2-3; 12 bases map to TRBD2. Input material: PBMCs. The TCR originated in a male donor in good health and CMV-seropositive. CDR3 nucleotides: TGTGCCAGTAGCTCCCTCGGGTCTAGCGGGAGGGCCCCTCGAGATACGCAGTATTTT. It translates to CASSSLGSSGRAPRDTQYF.